This TCR beta chain was profiled in a study of shared clonotypes between healthy human individuals. Repertoires were generated with immunoSEQ multiplex PCR, while TCRdb's copy carries only in-frame clones and drops some. The table includes around 1.6 million clones, 98% detected once. V shed 0 bases and J 4 bases; nucleotides not matched to a gene: 6. Per the germline V gene, CDR1 is SGDLS and CDR2 is YYNGEE. The CDR3 sequence is 17 residues long. Sequencing was carried out using naive CD4+ T cells sorted from blood. Subset specified: CD45RA+ positively selected. The receptor was derived from a man in his thirties or forties in good health. This sequence joins TRBV9 and TRBJ2-3, with 12 nucleotides matching TRBD2. The CDR3 sequence: CASSVALTSGSPDTQYF. The DNA for the CDR3 is TGTGCCAGCAGCGTAGCCCTGACTAGCGGGAGCCCAGATACGCAGTATTTT.